These T cell receptor beta chains were read from a single sample in a study of blood T cell repertoires in COVID-19. The protocol was immunoSEQ multiplex PCR, while the TCRdb copy is restricted to in-frame clones and leaves out a portion. The data hold around 210,000 clones, with almost 90% observed a single time. Specimen: peripheral blood. The receptors come from a man aged 18 to 29 with active or convalescent COVID-19. Both conserved end residues are part of each CDR3. D genes are given only for firm matches. Some rows mark clone size as missing; the rest say once, few, many or name a class of expanded clone.

clone_size | d_call | j_call | v_call | cdr3_aa | cdr3_nt
. | TRBD2 | TRBJ2-1 | TRBV15 | CATSRVLGTSGAYNEQFF | TGTGCCACCAGCAGAGTTCTCGGGACTAGCGGGGCTTACAATGAGCAGTTCTTC
. | . | TRBJ1-1 | TRBV29-1 | CSVAIRGEAFF | TGCAGCGTAGCTATCAGGGGTGAAGCTTTCTTT
. | TRBD2 | TRBJ2-5 | TRBV6-5 | CASSYVAGVGETQYF | TGTGCCAGCAGTTACGTCGCGGGGGTGGGAGAGACCCAGTACTTC
few | . | TRBJ1-2 | TRBV14 | CASSVGGRHPYGYTF | TGTGCCAGCAGCGTCGGCGGCCGGCACCCCTATGGCTACACCTTC
. | . | TRBJ1-4 | TRBV3-1/TRBV3-2 | CASGATNEKLFF | TGTGCCAGCGGGGCGACTAATGAAAAACTGTTTTTT
. | . | TRBJ1-1 | TRBV21-1 | CASRHPGANTEAFF | TGTGCCAGCAGGCACCCTGGGGCGAACACTGAAGCTTTCTTT
. | TRBD2 | TRBJ2-3 | TRBV4-3 | CASSQVLPSERDYTDTQYF | TGCGCCAGCAGCCAAGTCCTCCCGTCGGAGCGGGACTACACAGATACGCAGTATTTT
few | . | TRBJ1-2 | TRBV28 | CASRWGQGVYGYTF | TGTGCCAGTCGATGGGGGCAGGGCGTCTATGGCTACACCTTC
once | TRBD2 | TRBJ2-4 | TRBV2 | CASTRTLAGGRSKNIQYF | TGTGCCAGCACCCGGACGCTAGCGGGAGGGCGGTCCAAAAACATTCAGTACTTC
. | TRBD2 | TRBJ2-1 | TRBV18 | CASSPGLAGHNEQFF | TGTGCCAGCTCACCGGGACTAGCGGGACACAATGAGCAGTTCTTC
once | TRBD2 | TRBJ2-2 | TRBV7-3 | CASSLAVAGVTGELFF | TGTGCCAGCAGCTTAGCGGTAGCGGGAGTCACCGGGGAGCTGTTTTTT
. | TRBD1 | TRBJ1-3 | TRBV28 | CASSSTGENTIYF | TGTGCCAGCAGCTCTACAGGGGAGAACACCATATATTTT
. | TRBD2 | TRBJ2-3 | TRBV27 | CASSLGLAGGREGDTQYF | TGTGCCAGCAGTTTGGGGCTAGCGGGAGGAAGAGAGGGAGATACGCAGTATTTT
. | . | TRBJ2-1 | TRBV4-1 | CASSQARMSGDEQFF | TGCGCCAGCAGCCAAGCACGAATGAGTGGTGATGAGCAGTTCTTC
. | TRBD1 | TRBJ1-4 | TRBV5-4 | CASSGTGGEKLFF | TGTGCCAGTTCCGGGACAGGGGGTGAAAAACTGTTTTTT
. | TRBD2 | TRBJ2-3 | TRBV4-1 | CASSQVSGSWTDTQYF | TGCGCCAGCAGCCAAGTGAGCGGGAGCTGGACAGATACGCAGTATTTT
. | . | TRBJ1-6 | TRBV9 | CASSVGQINSPLHF | TGTGCCAGCAGCGTAGGACAGATAAATTCACCCCTCCACTTT
once | . | TRBJ1-5 | TRBV6-5 | CASSYDSLQPQHF | TGTGCCAGCAGTTACGACAGCCTCCAGCCCCAGCATTTT
. | . | TRBJ2-7 | TRBV20-1 | CSASHRLRASYEQYF | TGCAGTGCTAGTCATCGACTGAGGGCCTCCTACGAGCAGTACTTC
. | TRBD1 | TRBJ1-4 | TRBV28 | CASGYGTGGEKLFF | TGTGCCAGCGGATACGGGACAGGGGGAGAAAAACTGTTTTTT
. | . | TRBJ1-1 | TRBV4-2 | CASSQDRGARANTEAFF | TGTGCCAGCAGCCAAGATCGGGGGGCCAGGGCGAACACTGAAGCTTTCTTT
. | . | TRBJ1-5 | TRBV10-1 | CASSELGPKHF | TGCGCCAGCAGTGAGCTGGGGCCGAAGCATTTT
. | . | TRBJ2-1 | TRBV19 | CASSSPPGNEQFF | TGTGCCAGTAGTAGCCCGCCAGGGAATGAGCAGTTCTTC
. | . | TRBJ1-5 | TRBV11-2 | CASSLGLGGNQPQHF | TGTGCCAGCAGCTTAGGGTTAGGAGGCAATCAGCCCCAGCATTTT
. | . | TRBJ1-6 | TRBV6-6 | CASREDSPLHF | TGTGCCAGCAGAGAGGATTCACCCCTCCACTTT
. | . | TRBJ2-3 | TRBV2 | CASSKDSSTDTQYF | TGTGCCAGCAGCAAGGACAGTAGCACAGATACGCAGTATTTT
. | . | TRBJ2-3 | TRBV11-2 | CASSLGASVRPSTDTQYF | TGTGCCAGCAGCTTAGGGGCTAGCGTTAGACCTAGCACAGATACGCAGTATTTT
. | TRBD1 | TRBJ2-1 | TRBV6-5 | CASSYARGPWFF | TGTGCCAGCAGTTACGCCAGGGGGCCTTGGTTCTTC
. | . | TRBJ2-5 | TRBV12-3/TRBV12-4 | CASTVTGGLTQYF | TGTGCCAGCACTGTAACGGGGGGCTTGACCCAGTACTTC
. | . | TRBJ1-1 | TRBV19 | CASSIRDTEAFF | TGTGCCAGTAGTATCCGGGACACTGAAGCTTTCTTT
. | . | TRBJ1-6 | TRBV5-1 | CASSLVGQGKYSPLHF | TGCGCCAGCAGCTTGGTCGGCCAGGGGAAATATTCACCCCTCCACTTT
. | . | TRBJ1-1 | TRBV4-2 | CASSQESSGVNTEAFF | TGTGCCAGCAGCCAAGAATCCTCAGGGGTCAACACTGAAGCTTTCTTT
. | . | TRBJ1-2 | TRBV4-1 | CASSQEYGGGYGYTF | TGCGCCAGCAGCCAAGAGTATGGGGGAGGCTATGGCTACACCTTC
. | . | TRBJ2-7 | TRBV13 | CASSLGREQYF | TGTGCCAGCAGCTTAGGTCGGGAGCAGTACTTC
. | . | TRBJ1-3 | TRBV24-1 | CATPQAQSYSGNTIYF | TGTGCCACCCCCCAGGCACAGTCGTACTCTGGAAACACCATATATTTT
. | . | TRBJ1-1 | TRBV9 | CASSASTQALTEAFF | TGTGCCAGCAGCGCATCCACCCAAGCTTTAACTGAAGCTTTCTTT